This T cell receptor (beta chain) was recorded in a study of blood T cell repertoires in COVID-19. Study at large: COVID-19 samples from acute and convalescent phases originated in the United States, Italy and Spain.

Study processing details: Amplification from reference gene primers served as the basis for estimated nucleated cell counts. Some clones are missing from TCRdb's copy, which holds only in-frame ones; the method was immunoSEQ multiplex PCR. That table is the source of V, J and clone size, and D and trimming were worked out from the DNA. The sample carries some 270,000 clones, 89% recorded once. V was shortened by 3 bases and J by 0 bases, with 8 bases between the two germline ends. Germline V gene lookup returns CDR1 SSHAT and CDR2 FNYEAQ (reference sequence). The CDR3 has 14 residues. This sequence joins TRBV7-7 and TRBJ2-5, with TRBD2 as a possible D gene (6 bases). The specimen sequenced was peripheral blood. The source of this sequence is a woman between 40 and 55 years old who had recovered from COVID-19. CDR3: CASSLVADQETQYF. The CDR3 bases are TGTGCCAGCAGCTTGGTAGCGGACCAAGAGACCCAGTACTTC.